This T cell receptor (beta chain) was recovered during a study of blood T cell repertoires in COVID-19. Across the whole study: Researchers got acute and convalescent COVID-19 samples from the United States, Italy and Spain. PBMCs, B-cell-depleted T cells, or T cells were the source of the cDNA or gDNA that made up the material.

Original processing methods: Reference gene primer amplification in the assay estimated nucleated cell counts. Clones were read by immunoSEQ multiplex PCR, and TCRdb kept only the in-frame ones, dropping some. Clone size and the V and J calls come from that table; the DNA yielded D and trimming. The sample yields a few hundred thousand clones, around 84% seen once. This CDR3 has 12 amino acids. V shed 4 bases and J shed 5 bases, with 9 bases lying between them. Germline-derived CDR1 and CDR2 are SQVTM and ANQGSEA. This TCR derives from a human donor in a cohort sampled during active COVID-19. The chain is built from TRBV29-1 and TRBJ2-1; TRBD1 might be the D (5 bases). Sequencing input: peripheral blood. CDR3 DNA sequence: TGCAGCGTTGCACGACAGAACAATGAGCAGTTCTTC. Protein sequence: CSVARQNNEQFF.